This T cell receptor (beta chain) was documented in a study of OX40 agonist ivuxolimab in advanced cancers. Findings of the study overall: Researchers report that CD8+ T cells had, on average, more expanded clones than CD4+.

The repertoire was sequenced with immunoSEQ multiplex PCR; TCRdb's copy has only in-frame clones and lacks some. The table records some 15,000 clones, roughly 79% of them present only once. There are 13 residues in the CDR3. The V gene lost 5 bases and the J gene lost 12 bases, with 20 bases spanning the gap. The germline V gene encodes CDR1 MNHEY and CDR2 SVGAGI. As concerns this clone: The antigen is undetermined.

Sequencing used CD4+ or CD8+ T cells sorted from blood, obtained in a trial of the OX40 agonist ivuxolimab. The chain is built from TRBV6-5 and TRBJ2-7; D uncertain. This receptor was obtained from an adult with an advanced solid tumor such as melanoma, head and neck, liver or kidney cancer. CDR3 bases: TGTGCCAGCAGTCGACGGAAGGAACCCAATTGGTACTTC. It is translated as CASSRRKEPNWYF.